Listed here are 17 T cell receptor beta chains from one sample, sequenced in a study of blood T cells in healthy people across ages. Primers used in a second PCR of roughly 6 to 11 cycles were a sample-barcoded 5' primer and a J-beta primer mix. Via MiXCR, TCRdb re-called the 5' RACE reads, giving one row per CDR3 protein. Here the sample spans about 1.5 million distinct CDR3 sequences, 40% to 45% being singletons. What was sequenced was blood. These receptor sequences come from a woman aged 18 to 35 in good health.

The V gene is TRBV7-9, the J gene TRBJ1-6; D unresolved. Per germline, CDR1 SEHNR and CDR2 FQNEAQ (reference sequence). Deletions cut 2 bases from V and 5 bases from J, with 13 bases between. The CDR3 is 16 amino acids. The CDR3: CASSLWATRNNSPLHF. The CDR3 DNA is TGTGCCAGCAGCTTATGGGCGACCAGAAATAATTCACCCCTCCACTTT. Combining the CDR3 with reference TRBV7-9 and TRBJ1-6 gives the whole variable domain DTGVSQNPRHKITKRGQNVTFRCDPISEHNRLYWYRQTLGQGPEFLTYFQNEAQLEKSRLLSDRFSAERPKGSFSTLEIQRTEQGDSAMYLCASSLWATRNNSPLHFGNGTRLTVT.

This clonotype was seen once. The genes are TRBV11-2 and TRBJ2-7, with D perhaps matching TRBD1 or TRBD2 (5 bases each). Germline CDR1 reads SGHAT; CDR2 reads FQNNGV. The CDR3 contains 15 residues. The V and J ends lost 5 bases and 0 bases respectively, with 14 bases between them. This CDR3 is CASSMSPGTSYEQYF. The CDR3, as DNA: TGTGCCAGCAGCATGTCACCCGGGACCTCCTACGAGCAGTACTTC. Filled out from reference TRBV11-2 and TRBJ2-7, the complete variable domain reads EAGVAQSPRYKIIEKRQSVAFWCNPISGHATLYWYQQILGQGPKLLIQFQNNGVVDDSQLPKDRFSAERLKGVDSTLKIQPAKLEDSAVYLCASSMSPGTSYEQYFGPGTRLTVT.

This clonotype has a count of ten or more. The chain uses TRBV12-3 or TRBV12-4 and TRBJ2-7; no clear D gene. Trimming cost V 5 bases and J 3 bases, with 8 bases left between them. This CDR3 is 12 amino acids long. The CDR3, as DNA: TGTGCCAGCAGTCCCCAGAACTACGAGCAGTACTTC. The encoded protein is CASSPQNYEQYF.

The chain carries TRBV25-1 and TRBJ2-5; D is unresolved. In germline, CDR1 is MGHDK, CDR2 SYGVNS. This CDR3 spans 14 amino acids. With 2 bases removed from V and 1 base from J, the gap between germline ends came to 8 bases. CDR3 sequence: CASSEVHFQETQYF. CDR3 DNA sequence: TGTGCCAGCAGTGAAGTTCATTTCCAAGAGACCCAGTACTTC.

Many counts were recorded for this clonotype. One end of the junction varies from germline; a read error may be responsible. This chain links TRBV5-1 with TRBJ1-1; 7 bases map to TRBD1. This CDR3 region has 13 residues. From germline, CDR1 is SGHRS and CDR2 YFSETQ. Here the CDR3 DNA reads TGTGCCAGCAGCTCACAGGGGTCCACTGAAGCTTTCTTT. This translates into CASSSQGSTEAFF.

The chain is built from TRBV20-1 and TRBJ2-1, with D maybe TRBD2 (7 bases). There are 13 residues in the CDR3. The germline V and J ends were trimmed by 5 bases and 9 bases, with 17 bases remaining between them. The V gene's germline CDR1 is DFQATT and CDR2 SNEGSKA (reference sequence). The CDR3 is CSARGGLTREQFF. CDR3 DNA: TGCAGTGCTCGAGGGGGACTAACGCGTGAGCAGTTCTTC.

There are a few counts of this clonotype. The chain is built from TRBV5-6 and TRBJ1-5, with D possibly being TRBD1 (6 bases). Germline values: CDR1 SGHDT, CDR2 YYEEEE. V lost 4 bases and J lost 4, with 12 bases in between. The CDR3 length is 14 residues. CDR3 in amino acids: CASSPGGTNQPQHF. The DNA for the CDR3 is TGTGCCAGCAGCCCCGGCGGGACAAATCAGCCCCAGCATTTT.

The rearrangement uses TRBV7-9 and TRBJ2-4, with D possibly being TRBD1 (5 bases). The V gene's germline CDR1 is SEHNR and CDR2 FQNEAQ (reference sequence). The CDR3 consists of 14 residues. The germline V and J ends were trimmed by 1 base and 9 bases, with 13 bases remaining between them. Written as DNA, the CDR3 is TGTGCCAGCAGCTTAGGGGGCAGGGCCCCCATTCAGTACTTC. Amino acid sequence: CASSLGGRAPIQYF.

There are a few counts of this clonotype. This chain uses TRBV18 with TRBJ2-1; D possibly matches TRBD1 or TRBD2 (6 bases each). Looked up from germline, CDR1 is KGHSH and CDR2 is LQKENI. CDR3 length equals 15 residues. V was cut by 6 bases and J by 6 bases, with 18 bases left in between. The CDR3 region is CASSLTVGGGNEQFF. The DNA of the CDR3 is TGTGCCAGCTCCTTAACGGTAGGAGGGGGCAATGAGCAGTTCTTC.

This clonotype has just a few counts. The rearrangement joins TRBV12-3 or TRBV12-4 to TRBJ2-3; D uncertain. The CDR3 covers 12 residues. V dropped 5 bases and J dropped 6 bases, with 9 bases sitting between them. Here the CDR3 reads CASSPKRDTQYF. The CDR3 coding sequence is TGTGCCAGCAGTCCTAAGAGGGATACGCAGTATTTT.

This chain links TRBV28 with TRBJ1-4; 8 bases fit TRBD1. Trimming cost V 2 bases and J 6 bases; bases outside gene matches: 5. Germline values: CDR1 MDHEN, CDR2 SYDVKM. The CDR3 totals 15 residues. The CDR3 coding sequence is TGTGCCAGCAGTTTAGGTGGGACAGGAGATGAAAAACTGTTTTTT. Its translation: CASSLGGTGDEKLFF.

The chain carries TRBV18 and TRBJ1-4; no clear D gene. Germline CDR1 KGHSH, CDR2 LQKENI. Trimming removed 2 bases at V and 7 bases at J, with 14 bases between. The CDR3 has 15 amino acids. CDR3 protein: CASSPSARVSEKLFF. CDR3 in DNA: TGTGCCAGCTCACCAAGCGCCAGAGTATCTGAAAAACTGTTTTTT.

The rearrangement uses TRBV29-1 and TRBJ2-7; D might be TRBD1 (5 bases). Trimming left V 5 bases short and J 7 bases short, with 18 bases between. This CDR3 region has 13 residues. The germline V gene encodes CDR1 SQVTM and CDR2 ANQGSEA. CDR3 loop: CSVSYDSYNEQYF. CDR3 bases: TGCAGCGTTTCTTATGACAGCTACAATGAGCAGTACTTC.

The genes are TRBV6-2 or TRBV6-3 and TRBJ1-5; D may be TRBD1 (6 bases). CDR1 MNHEY and CDR2 SVGEGT come from the germline V gene. This CDR3 has 18 amino acids. Deletions cut 4 bases from V and 0 bases from J, with 19 bases between. As DNA, the CDR3 is TGTGCCAGCAGTTCTGCAGGGGCGCAAGGGGATAGCAATCAGCCCCAGCATTTT. Its protein is CASSSAGAQGDSNQPQHF.

This rearrangement joins TRBV4-2 to TRBJ2-3; 12 nucleotides line up with TRBD1. Germline assignment: CDR1 LGHNA and CDR2 YNFKEQ. V trimming: 2 bases; J trimming: 1 base; junction bases outside the gene matches: 10. This CDR3 comprises 19 residues. For the CDR3, the DNA is TGTGCCAGCAGCCAACCTGGGACAGGGGGCGCCTATGGCACAGATACGCAGTATTTT. Protein sequence: CASSQPGTGGAYGTDTQYF.

The CDR3 bases are TGCAGTGCTAGAGATAGACTAGCGGGGGACATTCAGTACTTC. It yields the protein CSARDRLAGDIQYF. This chain joins TRBV20-1 and TRBJ2-4; TRBD2 aligns across 12 bases. Trimming cost V 0 bases and J 8 bases; bases outside gene matches: 2. The germline V gene has CDR1 DFQATT and CDR2 SNEGSKA (reference sequence). The CDR3 sequence is 14 residues long.

In this sample, this clonotype turned up once. V and J are TRBV9 and TRBJ1-6; tentatively, D is TRBD1 (5 bases). Trimming cost V 0 bases and J 7 bases, with 8 bases left between them. The CDR3 consists of 14 residues. Looked up from germline, CDR1 is SGDLS and CDR2 is YYNGEE. The chain's CDR3 is CASSVGGANSPLHF. CDR3 DNA sequence: TGTGCCAGCAGCGTAGGAGGGGCGAATTCACCCCTCCACTTT. The whole variable domain, filled in from reference TRBV9 and TRBJ1-6, reads DSGVTQTPKHLITATGQRVTLRCSPRSGDLSVYWYQQSLDQGLQFLIQYYNGEERAKGNILERFSAQQFPDLHSELNLSSLELGDSALYFCASSVGGANSPLHFGNGTRLTVT.